The next 25 T cell receptor beta chains were all read from a single sample in a study of T cells in women clearing cervical HPV infection. Repertoires were generated with immunoSEQ multiplex PCR, while TCRdb's copy carries only in-frame clones and drops some. The sample data list some 14,000 clones. The material sequenced was blood buffy coat. The origin of the receptors is a woman aged 18-69 years with a cervical HPV16 infection that either progressed to CIN3+ or cleared (not recorded which).

Points on this clone: With the read ending 3 residues before the CDR3 end, the germline J gene is used to fill in that end. The gene calls are TRBV28 and TRBJ2-5; D remains unclear. The germline V gene has CDR1 MDHEN and CDR2 SYDVKM. The CDR3 length is 16 residues. Trimming stripped 2 bases from V and 3 bases from J, with 16 bases between. CDR3 residues: CASSLEGPQRKETQYF. Partial CDR3 DNA: TGTGCCAGCAGTTTAGAAGGCCCGCAGAGAAAAGAGACC.

Points on this clone: The DNA ends 3 residues before the CDR3 does, and the rest of the CDR3 is filled in from the germline J gene. This sequence joins TRBV2 and TRBJ1-2; D is ambiguous. The germline CDR1 and CDR2 sequences are SNHLY and FYNNEI. The ends were cut back, 1 base at V and 7 bases at J, with 16 bases in the middle. This CDR3 region has 15 residues. CDR3 region: CASSEGSGFDGGYTF. The CDR3 DNA, read in part, is TGTGCCAGCAGTGAAGGGTCAGGCTTCGATGGTGGC.

In regard to this clone: The read terminates 3 residues ahead of where the CDR3 ends, so the germline J gene completes it. The chain is built from TRBV15 and TRBJ2-3; maybe TRBD1 (5 bases). Germline CDR1 reads LNHNV; CDR2 reads YYDKDF (reference sequence). The CDR3 length is 15 residues. CDR3 bases read: TGTGCCACCAGCAGAGATTCGGCAGGGCAAGAGACG. This translates into CATSRDSAGQET. The complete CDR3 sequence is CATSRDSAGQETQYF.

Turning to this clone: The read finishes 3 residues shy of the CDR3 end, and the germline J gene is used to complete it. The chain joins TRBV19 to TRBJ1-2; 9 bases align to TRBD1. CDR1 and CDR2 from the germline V gene are LNHDA and SQIVND (reference sequence). This CDR3 comprises 12 residues. The V and J ends lost 6 bases and 4 bases, in that order; junction bases with no gene match: 0. CDR3 DNA (partial): TGTGCCAGTAGGGGACAGGGCTATGGC. Translating gives CASRGQGYG. The CDR3 reads in full as CASRGQGYGYTF.

Remarks on this clone: The read gets to within 3 residues of the CDR3 end, and the germline J gene fills in the rest. The chain has TRBV5-4 and TRBJ2-5; TRBD2 agrees at 10 bases. Trimming removed 0 bases from V and 5 bases from J; junction bases left unmatched: 4. The germline CDR1 and CDR2 sequences are SGHNT and YYREEE (reference sequence). The CDR3 length is 15 residues. The covered CDR3 bases are TGTGCCAGCAGCTTGGTCAAGCGGGGGGGGGAGACC. This gives the protein CASSLVKRGGET. The entire CDR3 protein reads CASSLVKRGGETQYF.

As to this clone: The read terminates 3 residues ahead of where the CDR3 ends, so the germline J gene completes it. The chain employs TRBV7-2 and TRBJ2-3; D call uncertain. The V gene lost 4 bases and the J gene lost 1 base, with 6 bases spanning the gap. This CDR3 region has 13 residues. Germline CDR1 SGHTA, CDR2 FQGNSA. The covered CDR3 bases are TGTGCCAGCAGCTCCCTCGGCACAGATACG. Its protein product is CASSSLGTDT. The full CDR3 is CASSSLGTDTQYF.

Considering frequency, this clone is medium-sized. The CDR3 region is CASKLGVTDTQYF. The part of the CDR3 DNA that was read is TGTGCCAGCAAGCTCGGGGTCACAGATACG. The rearrangement joins TRBV2 to TRBJ2-3, with D possibly being TRBD2 (5 bases). With the read ending 3 residues before the CDR3 end, the germline J gene is used to fill in that end. V was shortened by 7 bases and J by 2 bases, with 10 bases between the two germline ends. There are 13 residues in the CDR3. CDR1 is SNHLY and CDR2 is FYNNEI in the germline V gene.

Here the CDR3 reads CASSLGDWTEAFF. CDR3 bases read: TGTGCCAGCAGCTTAGGGGATTGGACTGAA. The chain is built from TRBV5-6 and TRBJ1-1, with D perhaps matching TRBD1 (5 bases). The read stops 3 residues short of the end of the CDR3; the missing end is completed from the germline J gene. V lost 2 bases and J 5 bases, leaving 10 bases between the germline ends. The CDR3 runs to 13 residues. CDR1 and CDR2 from the germline V gene are SGHDT and YYEEEE. The full variable domain, its missing parts supplied by reference TRBV5-6 and TRBJ1-1, is DAGVTQSPTHLIKTRGQQVTLRCSPKSGHDTVSWYQQALGQGPQFIFQYYEEEERQRGNFPDRFSGHQFPNYSSELNVNALLLGDSALYLCASSLGDWTEAFFGQGTRLTVV.

The CDR3 reads CSARRTGDGELFF. The CDR3 bases that were read are TGCAGTGCTAGGCGGACAGGGGACGGGGAG. The chain recombines TRBV20-1 with TRBJ2-2; TRBD1 matches at 9 bases. The read stops 3 residues short of the end of the CDR3; the missing end is completed from the germline J gene. CDR3 length: 13 amino acids. Germline values: CDR1 DFQATT, CDR2 SNEGSKA (reference sequence). V dropped 3 bases and J dropped 7; count of bases not matched to a gene: 3.

For this clone: The CDR3 goes on 3 residues after the read ends, and that part is filled in from the germline J gene. The rearrangement uses TRBV5-1 and TRBJ2-3; 7 nucleotides align to TRBD2. The CDR3 consists of 21 residues. The germline V gene encodes CDR1 SGHRS and CDR2 YFSETQ. V lost 1 base and J lost 0; bases outside the gene matches: 20. The CDR3 is CASSLRSLERGTPASTDTQYF. CDR3 DNA (partial): TGCGCCAGCAGCTTGCGTTCTCTGGAGCGGGGAACCCCAGCTAGCACAGATACG. Full variable domain (outside the CDR3, taken from reference TRBV5-1 and TRBJ2-3): KAGVTQTPRYLIKTRGQQVTLSCSPISGHRSVSWYQQTPGQGLQFLFEYFSETQRNKGNFPGRFSGRQFSNSRSEMNVSTLELGDSALYLCASSLRSLERGTPASTDTQYFGPGTRLTVL.

About this clone: The read comes to an end 3 residues before the CDR3 does, leaving the germline J gene to fill in the end. V usage is TRBV13 and J usage is TRBJ2-6, with 7 bases identical to TRBD1. The trim removed 0 bases at V and 0 bases at J, leaving 2 bases unmatched. From germline, CDR1 is PRHDT and CDR2 FYEKMQ (reference sequence). The CDR3 length is 17 residues. The CDR3 region is CASSLGTGISGANVLTF. The CDR3 bases that were read are TGTGCCAGCAGCTTAGGGACAGGGATCTCTGGGGCCAACGTC.

About this clone itself: Read data end 3 residues before the CDR3 end; the end is taken from the germline J gene. The chain uses TRBV19 and TRBJ2-4; 10 bases map to TRBD1. This CDR3 region has 13 residues. Germline assignment: CDR1 LNHDA and CDR2 SQIVND (reference sequence). The CDR3 is CASSGTGVKPQYF. CDR3 bases read: TGTGCCAGTAGTGGGACAGGGGTGAAGCCT.

Note on this clone: The read finishes 3 residues shy of the CDR3 end, and the germline J gene is used to complete it. V and J are TRBV7-9 and TRBJ2-1, with D hard to call. The CDR3 has 14 amino acids. Germline CDR1 reads SEHNR; CDR2 reads FQNEAQ (reference sequence). V was pared by 5 bases and J by 5 bases, with 13 bases between. CDR3 DNA (partial): TGTGCCAGCAGCCCCCAATCCCCCCACAATGAG. Amino acid sequence: CASSPQSPHNE. The whole CDR3 protein is CASSPQSPHNEQFF. Drawing the rest from reference TRBV7-9 and TRBJ2-1, the complete variable domain is DTGVSQNPRHKITKRGQNVTFRCDPISEHNRLYWYRQTLGQGPEFLTYFQNEAQLEKSRLLSDRFSAERPKGSFSTLEIQRTEQGDSAMYLCASSPQSPHNEQFFGPGTRLTVL.

Concerning this clone itself: The sequenced fragment ends 3 residues before the CDR3 boundary, so the rest is inferred from the germline J gene. The chain recombines TRBV28 with TRBJ2-3; weak D call: TRBD2 (6 bases). The CDR3 contains 13 residues. Germline V gene data show CDR1 as MDHEN and CDR2 as SYDVKM. The V gene lost 3 bases and the J gene lost 4 bases, with 8 bases spanning the gap. Here the CDR3 reads CASSFGGADTQYF. The sequenced CDR3 bases are TGTGCCAGCAGTTTCGGAGGGGCAGATACG.

The sequenced part of the CDR3 DNA is TGTGCCAGCAGAGAGGGACAAGGGGACAATGAG. It yields the protein CASREGQGDNE. The whole CDR3 is CASREGQGDNEQFF. J is TRBJ2-1 and V is TRBV12-3 or TRBV12-4, with D perhaps TRBD1 (6 bases). The sequence runs out 3 residues before the end of the CDR3; the remainder is reconstructed from the germline J gene. This CDR3 is 14 amino acids long. Between the trimmed V and J ends, which lost 6 bases and 5 bases, there was a span of 14 bases.

To note about this clone: The read ends 3 residues before the CDR3 terminus; that terminus is restored from the germline J gene. The rearrangement uses TRBV7-6 and TRBJ1-1, with D possibly being TRBD1 (5 bases). CDR1 SGHVS and CDR2 FNYEAQ come from the germline V gene. This CDR3 region has 13 residues. The V gene lost 0 bases and the J gene lost 3 bases, with 5 bases spanning the gap. The CDR3 loop is CASSLAGDTEAFF. The DNA read from the CDR3 is TGTGCCAGCAGCTTAGCAGGGGACACTGAA.

As for this clone: Read data end 3 residues before the CDR3 end; the end is taken from the germline J gene. The chain is built from TRBV7-9 and TRBJ2-4; perhaps D is TRBD1 or TRBD2 (5 bases each). The length of the CDR3 is 13 residues. From germline, CDR1 is SEHNR and CDR2 FQNEAQ (reference sequence). The CDR3 bases that were read are TGTGCCAGCAGCTTAGCACAGATGAGGGGT. The encoded protein is CASSLAQMRG. The entire CDR3 reads CASSLAQMRGQYF.

On this clone: The sequence runs out 3 residues before the end of the CDR3; the remainder is reconstructed from the germline J gene. The rearrangement joins TRBV3-1 (or the pseudogene TRBV3-2) to TRBJ1-1; 8 bases align to TRBD1. V shed 3 bases and J 4 bases; nucleotides not matched to a gene: 4. Germline assignment: CDR1 LGHDT and CDR2 YNNKEL (reference sequence). The CDR3 extends over 14 amino acids. The CDR3 spells CASSQLTGGTEAFF. The sequenced part of the CDR3 DNA is TGTGCCAGCAGCCAGTTAACAGGGGGCACTGAA.

Comments on this clone: Read coverage stops 3 residues before the CDR3 terminus; the germline J gene supplies the remainder. The rearrangement uses TRBV4-1 and TRBJ1-6; the D gene is possibly TRBD1 (5 bases). Germline V gene sequence: CDR1 MGHRA, CDR2 YSYEKL. V lost 0 bases and J 7 bases, leaving 13 bases between the germline ends. CDR3 length equals 16 residues. This CDR3 is CASSQDRGGSNSPLHF. The part of the CDR3 DNA that was read is TGCGCCAGCAGCCAAGATCGCGGGGGGAGCAATTCACCC.

As for this clone: The read ends 3 residues shy of where the CDR3 ends; the end is completed using the germline J gene. This chain connects TRBV5-4 to TRBJ1-2, with D hard to call. CDR1 and CDR2 from the germline V gene are SGHNT and YYREEE (reference sequence). There are 13 residues in the CDR3. CDR3 in amino acids: CASSNPLLGGYTF. The sequenced CDR3 bases are TGTGCCAGCAGCAATCCCCTGTTGGGCGGC.

A note on this clone: The read stops 3 residues short of the end of the CDR3; the missing end is completed from the germline J gene. The V and J genes are TRBV30 and TRBJ2-7; 7 nucleotides line up with TRBD1. V shed 3 bases, J shed 3 bases, and the junction held 2 bases outside the gene matches. The CDR3 is made up of 12 amino acids. The germline V gene has CDR1 GTSNPN and CDR2 SVGIG (reference sequence). CDR3 loop: CAWSDRVYEQYF. CDR3 DNA, as far as it was read: TGTGCCTGGAGCGACAGGGTCTACGAG.

The CDR3 DNA, read in part, is TGTGCCAGCAGCTTAAGTACAGGCAACACTGAA. Its translation is CASSLSTGNTE. The complete CDR3 reads CASSLSTGNTEAFF. The rearrangement links TRBV11-2 to TRBJ1-1; D perhaps matches TRBD1 (5 bases). The observed sequence ends 3 residues before the CDR3 terminus, with the missing tail filled in from the germline J gene. Trimming cost V 2 bases and J 2 bases, with 9 bases left between them. The CDR3 loop spans 14 amino acids. The germline gives CDR1 SGHAT, CDR2 FQNNGV.

Details on this clone: Other DNA sequences of this sample code for an identical CDR3. The covered CDR3 bases are TGTGCCAGCAGCCCGGACAGGGGCCGGGGC. Translating it yields CASSPDRGRG. The full CDR3 protein reads CASSPDRGRGYTF. V usage is TRBV14 and J usage is TRBJ1-2, with TRBD1 matching over 9 bases. The read comes to an end 3 residues before the CDR3 does, leaving the germline J gene to fill in the end. This CDR3 spans 13 amino acids. CDR1 and CDR2 (germline): SGHDN, FVKESK.

In regard to this clone: The CDR3 end is not reached by the read, which stops 3 residues before it; the germline J gene fills it in. The chain carries TRBV30 and TRBJ1-1; 9 nucleotides align to TRBD1. The CDR3 is made up of 14 amino acids. Germline loops: CDR1 GTSNPN, CDR2 SVGIG (reference sequence). Unmatched junction bases numbered 6, after V lost 2 bases and J lost 5 bases. The CDR3 bases that were read are TGTGCCTGGAGTAAGGGGACAGGGCCGACTGAA. Protein sequence: CAWSKGTGPTE. The whole CDR3 region reads CAWSKGTGPTEAFF.

With respect to this clone: Read coverage stops 3 residues before the CDR3 terminus; the germline J gene supplies the remainder. The chain recombines TRBV18 with TRBJ1-2; D uncertain. Germline-derived CDR1 and CDR2 are KGHSH and LQKENI. There are 16 residues in the CDR3. Incomplete CDR3 DNA: TGTGCCAGCTCACCCGCGTTGGCTAGTGGTTACAATGAC. As protein: CASSPALASGYND. The full CDR3 protein reads CASSPALASGYNDYTF.